The entry that follows covers one TCR beta chain sequence. Its antigen is unidentified. The sample holds other DNA sequences that translate to the same CDR3. Profiling relied on immunoSEQ multiplex PCR, and the TCRdb table lists in-frame clones only, not all of them. Of more than 350,000 clones detected, 80% to 95% appear once; the ten largest clones hold more than 10%. This specimen belongs to a study of Ad26.COV2.S vaccination and SARS-CoV-2 variants. Study information: Vaccine-arm donor from the placebo-controlled COV1001 Ad26.COV2.S trial. By the intramuscular route, Ad26.COV2.S was given once, or twice 56 days apart.

Germline loops: CDR1 GTSNPN, CDR2 SVGIG (reference sequence). The V gene lost 0 bases and the J gene lost 5 bases, with 10 bases spanning the gap. This CDR3 comprises 13 residues. Findings of the study overall: Similar non-spike TCR breadth was seen in vaccine and placebo recipients.

Treatment here: roughly 20 received Ad26.COV2.S at low or high dose, single or two shots; 5 received placebo; per-sample allocation not given. Specimen acquisition occurred on day 63 following the initial vaccine or placebo injection. The receptor was isolated from a person aged 18 to 59 who received the Ad26.COV2.S COVID-19 vaccine or a placebo. This chain links TRBV30 with TRBJ1-1, with D perhaps matching TRBD1 (5 bases). Source: peripheral blood, taken in a trial of Ad26.COV2.S vaccine versus placebo. CDR3 DNA sequence: TGTGCCTGGAGTGTACGGGGGGGGACTGAAGCTTTCTTT. It yields the protein CAWSVRGGTEAFF.